Listed here are 28 T cell receptor beta chains from one sample, sequenced in a study of cytomegalovirus exposure and HLA in healthy donors. Amplification used 60 Vbeta primers and 13 Jbeta primers. Clones were sequenced by immunoSEQ multiplex PCR, and TCRdb holds only the in-frame ones, with some missing. The profile shows under 200,000 clones, roughly 77% of them singletons. The sample comprised PBMCs. All receptors come from a woman younger than 35 in good health and CMV-seronegative.

The rearrangement joins TRBV7-8 to TRBJ2-7; possible D gene TRBD1, 6 bases. This CDR3 is 17 amino acids long. V lost 6 bases and J lost 0, with 21 bases in between. Germline-derived CDR1 and CDR2 are SGHVS and FQNEAQ. The CDR3 region is CASSPSLGTPSSYEQYF. CDR3 nucleotide sequence: TGTGCCAGCAGTCCCAGTTTAGGGACACCAAGCTCCTACGAGCAGTACTTC. Full variable domain (missing parts from reference TRBV7-8 and TRBJ2-7): GAGVSQSPRYKVAKRGQDVALRCDPISGHVSLFWYQQALGQGPEFLTYFQNEAQLDKSGLPSDRFFAERPEGSVSTLKIQRTQQEDSAVYLCASSPSLGTPSSYEQYFGPGTRLTVT.

In regard to this clone: Within the sample, other DNA sequences also encode this same CDR3. This rearrangement joins TRBV18 to TRBJ1-2; 8 bases are shared with TRBD1. CDR1 and CDR2 (germline): KGHSH, LQKENI. CDR3 length equals 13 residues. With 3 bases clipped from V and 3 bases from J, the junction kept 0 bases outside the gene matches. The CDR3 DNA sequence: TGTGCCAGCTCACCGGACAGGGACTATGGCTACACCTTC. It is translated as CASSPDRDYGYTF.

A single count supports this clone. As DNA, the CDR3 is TGTGCCAGCAGTACAAACAGTGTAGCTAATGAAAAACTGTTTTTT. Translating gives CASSTNSVANEKLFF. The chain uses TRBV27 and TRBJ1-4, with D hard to call. The CDR3 has 15 amino acids. In germline, CDR1 is MNHEY, CDR2 SMNVEV (reference sequence). The V end lost 5 bases, the J end lost 3 bases, and 13 bases lay between the germline ends.

The chain has TRBV11-2 and TRBJ1-2, with D unresolved. Germline V CDR1 and CDR2: SGHAT, FQNNGV. With 3 bases removed from V and 3 bases from J, the gap between germline ends came to 11 bases. CDR3 length equals 14 residues. CDR3 region: CASSFSGRDYGYTF. CDR3 nucleotides: TGTGCCAGCAGCTTTTCAGGCAGAGACTATGGCTACACCTTC. Combining the CDR3 with reference TRBV11-2 and TRBJ1-2 gives the whole variable domain EAGVAQSPRYKIIEKRQSVAFWCNPISGHATLYWYQQILGQGPKLLIQFQNNGVVDDSQLPKDRFSAERLKGVDSTLKIQPAKLEDSAVYLCASSFSGRDYGYTFGSGTRLTVV.

The gene calls are TRBV2 and TRBJ2-1, with 13 bases that match TRBD2. With 6 bases clipped from V and 8 bases from J, the junction kept 7 bases outside the gene matches. Germline-derived CDR1 and CDR2 are SNHLY and FYNNEI. The CDR3 has 15 amino acids. The CDR3 here is CASRLLAGGPHEQFF. For the CDR3, the DNA is TGTGCCAGCAGGTTACTAGCGGGGGGGCCCCATGAGCAGTTCTTC.

The gene calls are TRBV30 and TRBJ1-2; 9 nucleotides agree with TRBD1. CDR1 is GTSNPN, CDR2 SVGIG, per germline (reference sequence). V lost 8 bases and J lost 3; bases outside the gene matches: 13. The CDR3 is 15 residues long. The CDR3: CATSGTGRFYYGYTF. The CDR3 coding sequence is TGTGCCACCTCAGGGACAGGGCGTTTCTACTATGGCTACACCTTC.

The V gene is TRBV18, the J gene TRBJ1-5, with D perhaps TRBD1 (5 bases). V lost 0 bases and J lost 0, with 6 bases in between. Germline V gives CDR1 KGHSH, CDR2 LQKENI. The CDR3 length is 15 residues. DNA for the CDR3: TGTGCCAGCTCACCACCCCAGGGTAGCAATCAGCCCCAGCATTTT. Its protein product is CASSPPQGSNQPQHF.

This clone was counted once. The CDR3 sequence is CASSATGGRFTDTQYF. The CDR3 nucleotides are TGTGCCAGCAGTGCGACGGGGGGGCGATTCACAGATACGCAGTATTTT. This chain uses TRBV6-1 with TRBJ2-3; TRBD2 matches 8 bases. The ends lost 4 bases at V and 2 bases at J; junction bases unmatched: 8. The germline V gene encodes CDR1 MNHNS and CDR2 SASEGT. The CDR3 spans 16 residues.

V and J are TRBV6-7 and TRBJ1-1, with no clear D. TRBV6-7 is an open reading frame whose function is uncertain. The germline V and J ends were trimmed by 8 bases and 0 bases, with 22 bases remaining between them. This CDR3 is built from 17 residues. The CDR3 coding sequence is TGTGCCAGCTCCTACCCCACCGGGGAGGCGGTGAACACTGAAGCTTTCTTT. This gives the protein CASSYPTGEAVNTEAFF.

The V and J genes are TRBV7-8 and TRBJ2-3; D is undetermined. Germline V CDR1 and CDR2: SGHVS, FQNEAQ. Trimming removed 0 bases from V and 4 bases from J, with 11 bases in between. CDR3 length: 15 residues. As DNA, the CDR3 is TGTGCCAGCAGCTTAGCGCTGGGCATGGCAGATACGCAGTATTTT. This gives the protein CASSLALGMADTQYF. The full variable domain, in which reference TRBV7-8 and TRBJ2-3 provide the parts outside the CDR3, is GAGVSQSPRYKVAKRGQDVALRCDPISGHVSLFWYQQALGQGPEFLTYFQNEAQLDKSGLPSDRFFAERPEGSVSTLKIQRTQQEDSAVYLCASSLALGMADTQYFGPGTRLTVL.

V gene TRBV7-8 combines with J gene TRBJ2-3; D gene unclear. Between the trimmed V and J ends, which lost 8 bases and 0 bases, there was a span of 12 bases. Germline-derived CDR1 and CDR2 are SGHVS and FQNEAQ. The CDR3 spans 14 residues. The CDR3 nucleotides read TGTGCCAGCTCCTTTGTATCTAGCACAGATACGCAGTATTTT. Protein product: CASSFVSSTDTQYF.

This clone has a single count. The rearrangement links TRBV13 to TRBJ2-7; TRBD2 matches 9 bases. Germline loops: CDR1 PRHDT, CDR2 FYEKMQ (reference sequence). The CDR3 covers 14 residues. Losses at the gene ends were 5 bases for V and 5 bases for J; bases not matched to a gene: 7. DNA for the CDR3: TGTGCCAGCAGCGGCTGGACTAGCGTACACGAGCAGTACTTC. It encodes CASSGWTSVHEQYF.

The rearrangement uses TRBV5-1 and TRBJ2-7, with 8 positions matching TRBD2. V lost 0 bases and J lost 2; bases outside the gene matches: 4. CDR1 is SGHRS and CDR2 is YFSETQ in the germline V gene. This CDR3 has 15 amino acids. Here the CDR3 reads CASSLDAGGPYEQYF. The DNA for the CDR3 is TGCGCCAGCAGCTTGGACGCGGGAGGACCCTACGAGCAGTACTTC.

DNA for the CDR3: TGCAGCGTTGGGGGGGGCAAGCACACCGGGGAGCTGTTTTTT. It is translated as CSVGGGKHTGELFF. This chain links TRBV29-1 with TRBJ2-2; TRBD2 might be the D (7 bases). The ends were cut back, 4 bases at V and 3 bases at J, with 12 bases in the middle. Germline V gene data show CDR1 as SQVTM and CDR2 as ANQGSEA. The CDR3 sequence is 14 residues long.

The chain has TRBV29-1 and TRBJ2-7; D may be TRBD2 (6 bases). Trimming left V 2 bases short and J 7 bases short, with 12 bases between. CDR1 and CDR2 (germline): SQVTM, ANQGSEA. The length of the CDR3 is 12 residues. CDR3 coding DNA: TGCAGCGTTGAATTCGAAGGAGGGGAGCAGTACTTC. It codes for CSVEFEGGEQYF.

V gene TRBV2 combines with J gene TRBJ1-6; D perhaps matches TRBD1 (5 bases). Germline V CDR1 and CDR2: SNHLY, FYNNEI. The CDR3 spans 13 residues. V was pared by 4 bases and J by 7 bases, with 8 bases between. The CDR3 nucleotides read TGTGCCAGCAGTGCTCGACAGAATTCACCCCTCCACTTT. Amino acid sequence: CASSARQNSPLHF.

The rearrangement joins TRBV28 to TRBJ1-1, with 8 bases that match TRBD1. The CDR3 sequence is 14 residues long. Germline V gene data show CDR1 as MDHEN and CDR2 as SYDVKM. Losses at the gene ends were 10 bases for V and 0 bases for J; bases not matched to a gene: 7. CDR3 loop: CAIRPGQVNTEAFF. CDR3 coding DNA: TGTGCCATCAGACCGGGACAGGTGAACACTGAAGCTTTCTTT.

The chain links TRBV5-5 to TRBJ1-4; no reliable D call. Deletions cut 0 bases from V and 8 bases from J, with 8 bases between. Germline CDR1 and CDR2: SGHKS and YYEKEE (reference sequence). The CDR3 loop spans 13 amino acids. The CDR3 is CASSLGRVEKLFF. The CDR3 DNA is TGTGCCAGCAGCTTGGGGAGGGTGGAAAAACTGTTTTTT.

J is TRBJ1-3 and V is TRBV11-2; no reliable D call. This CDR3 comprises 15 residues. The germline V gene has CDR1 SGHAT and CDR2 FQNNGV. Trimming removed 6 bases at V and 4 bases at J, with 16 bases between. The CDR3 sequence is CASRPSGIEGNTIYF. The CDR3, as DNA: TGTGCCAGCAGGCCTTCCGGGATTGAGGGAAACACCATATATTTT.

This clone has more than one count but fewer than ten. The CDR3 DNA follows: TGTGCCAGCATGGGTGGGGGCCACGGCAGGCTGAACCCGACAAATGAGCAGTTCTTC. It translates to CASMGGGHGRLNPTNEQFF. V and J are TRBV5-5 and TRBJ2-1; maybe TRBD1 (6 bases). Germline V lookup: CDR1 SGHKS, CDR2 YYEKEE (reference sequence). The V and J ends lost 6 bases and 7 bases respectively, with 32 bases between them. The length of the CDR3 is 19 residues.

The chain joins TRBV10-3 to TRBJ1-1; the D gene is possibly TRBD1 (6 bases). The CDR3 extends over 11 amino acids. Germline-derived CDR1 and CDR2 are ENHRY and SYGVKD. Trimming stripped 6 bases from V and 8 bases from J, with 10 bases between. As DNA, the CDR3 is TGTGCCATCAGAGGACAGCTGGAAGCTTTCTTT. Translation: CAIRGQLEAFF.

This sequence joins TRBV6-1 and TRBJ1-5; perhaps TRBD1 as D (6 bases). Trimming took 4 bases from V and 6 from J, leaving 19 bases between them. This CDR3 spans 16 amino acids. CDR1 and CDR2 from the germline V gene are MNHNS and SASEGT. CDR3 bases: TGTGCCAGCAGTGGGGTTCGGGGGGCGCGAGGTCAGCCCCAGCATTTT. This codes for CASSGVRGARGQPQHF.

This clone showed up just once. V gene TRBV5-1 combines with J gene TRBJ1-1, with unresolved D. V lost 6 bases to trimming and J lost 0 bases, with 12 bases between them. The CDR3 runs 14 residues. Germline-derived CDR1 and CDR2 are SGHRS and YFSETQ. This CDR3 is CASTDTTMNTEAFF. The CDR3 DNA reads TGCGCCAGCACAGACACAACGATGAACACTGAAGCTTTCTTT.

This rearrangement joins TRBV9 to TRBJ1-1, with 7 bases identical to TRBD1. Trimming removed 1 base from V and 5 bases from J; junction bases left unmatched: 8. The CDR3 totals 15 residues. Germline CDR1 is SGDLS and CDR2 is YYNGEE. The CDR3 region is CASSVSRDSDTEAFF. The CDR3, as DNA: TGTGCCAGCAGCGTATCCAGGGACAGCGATACTGAAGCTTTCTTT. Using reference TRBV9 and TRBJ1-1 for the parts outside the CDR3, the full variable domain is DSGVTQTPKHLITATGQRVTLRCSPRSGDLSVYWYQQSLDQGLQFLIQYYNGEERAKGNILERFSAQQFPDLHSELNLSSLELGDSALYFCASSVSRDSDTEAFFGQGTRLTVV.

There are a few counts of this clone. The rearrangement links TRBV7-6 to TRBJ2-1, with 10 positions matching TRBD2. Germline assignment: CDR1 SGHVS and CDR2 FNYEAQ. The CDR3 covers 16 residues. V shed 5 bases, J shed 0 bases, and the junction held 4 bases outside the gene matches. CDR3 sequence reads: CASSPRTSGSYNEQFF. The CDR3 DNA follows: TGTGCCAGCAGCCCCCGGACTAGCGGCTCCTACAATGAGCAGTTCTTC.

The rearrangement joins TRBV7-3 to TRBJ2-3; TRBD2 matches 8 bases. CDR3 length: 15 residues. V gave up 4 bases and J gave up 3 bases; unmatched junction bases: 6. Germline V CDR1 and CDR2: SGHTA, FQGTGA. The CDR3 nucleotides read TGTGCCAGCAGCTCGAGAGCGGGAGAGACAGATACGCAGTATTTT. Translation gives CASSSRAGETDTQYF.

The chain carries TRBV19 and TRBJ1-1; D unresolved. Germline-derived CDR1 and CDR2 are LNHDA and SQIVND (reference sequence). The CDR3 is 15 residues long. The V gene lost 11 bases and the J gene lost 0 bases, with 19 bases spanning the gap. The CDR3 DNA reads TGTGCCTCCGGGTGGCTGTTAGATATGAACACTGAAGCTTTCTTT. Its protein is CASGWLLDMNTEAFF.

In its sample, this clone was seen once. Written as DNA, the CDR3 is TGTGCCAGCACCGACAGGTGGTTAACTGAAGCTTTCTTT. Translating it yields CASTDRWLTEAFF. The chain links TRBV2 to TRBJ1-1; a possible D gene is TRBD1 (6 bases). The CDR3 runs 13 residues. Germline CDR1 SNHLY, CDR2 FYNNEI. The ends were cut back, 7 bases at V and 5 bases at J, with 14 bases in the middle.